This T cell receptor beta chain was sequenced for a study of T cell responses to AZD1222 COVID-19 vaccine. The count of this clone is one. Germline CDR1 is LGHDT and CDR2 is YNNKEL (reference sequence). The V gene end was trimmed by 4 bases and the J gene end by 2 bases; junction bases not matched to a gene: 3. This CDR3 contains 14 residues. Profiled with immunoSEQ multiplex PCR; TCRdb holds only in-frame clones, not every one. The profile shows about 94,000 clones, 70% to 90% of them singletons. This clonotype originated in an adult in good health. The V and J genes are TRBV3-1 (or the pseudogene TRBV3-2) and TRBJ2-7, with 9 bases identical to TRBD1. The sample consisted of peripheral blood, taken on day 0 of AZD1222 vaccination. This chain's CDR3 is CASSRGDRAYEQYF. The CDR3 bases are TGTGCCAGCAGCCGTGGGGACAGGGCCTACGAGCAGTACTTC.